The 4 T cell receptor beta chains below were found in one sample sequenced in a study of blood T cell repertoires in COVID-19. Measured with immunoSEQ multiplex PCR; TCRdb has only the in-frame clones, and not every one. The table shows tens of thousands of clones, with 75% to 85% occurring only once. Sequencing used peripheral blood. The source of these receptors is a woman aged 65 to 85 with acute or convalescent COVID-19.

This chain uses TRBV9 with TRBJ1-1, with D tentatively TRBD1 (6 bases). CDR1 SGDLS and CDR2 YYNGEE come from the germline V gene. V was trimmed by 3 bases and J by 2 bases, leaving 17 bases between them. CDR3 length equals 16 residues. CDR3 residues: CASSAPKADSNTEAFF. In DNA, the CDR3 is TGTGCCAGCAGCGCACCAAAAGCGGACAGTAACACTGAAGCTTTCTTT.

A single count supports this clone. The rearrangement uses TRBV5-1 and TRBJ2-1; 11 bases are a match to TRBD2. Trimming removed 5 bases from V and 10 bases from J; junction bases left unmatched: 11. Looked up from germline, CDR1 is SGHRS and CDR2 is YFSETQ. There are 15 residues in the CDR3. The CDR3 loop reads CASSPTSGGVGEQFF. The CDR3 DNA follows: TGCGCCAGCAGTCCTACTAGCGGGGGAGTAGGGGAGCAGTTCTTC.

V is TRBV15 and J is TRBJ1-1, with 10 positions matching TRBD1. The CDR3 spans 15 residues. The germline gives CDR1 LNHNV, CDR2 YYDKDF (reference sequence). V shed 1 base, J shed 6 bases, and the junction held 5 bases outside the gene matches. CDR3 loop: CATSRAVGTGAEAFF. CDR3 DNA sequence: TGTGCCACCAGCAGAGCAGTCGGGACAGGGGCTGAAGCTTTCTTT.

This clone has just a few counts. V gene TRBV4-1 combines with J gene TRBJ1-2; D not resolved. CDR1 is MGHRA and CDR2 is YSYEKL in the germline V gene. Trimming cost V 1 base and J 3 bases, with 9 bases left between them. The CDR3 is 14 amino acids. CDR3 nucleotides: TGCGCCAGCAGCCAAGTAGTTACTGACTATGGCTACACCTTC. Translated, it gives CASSQVVTDYGYTF.